The clone carrying this T cell receptor beta chain was counted many times. Antigen unknown. The sample originates from a study of T-cell memory formation after mild COVID-19. Broader study findings: Proof of SARS-CoV-2 specificity was absent for the second-wave clones that crested on day 37. Mostly located in CM and EM were contracting CD4+ clones, with contracting CD8+ clones located in EMRA.

Each CDR3 protein gets one entry after TCRdb re-called the 5' RACE reads with MiXCR. The sample shows around 470,000 distinct CDR3 sequences, around 18% of them seen only once. With V trimmed by 4 bases and J by 7 bases, 4 bases remained unmatched. Germline CDR1 SGHAT, CDR2 FQNNGV. There are 13 residues in the CDR3. The sequence was obtained from an adult woman who had mild COVID-19 (a few samples of this study predate the infection). Cell type and time point are not known. The chain joins TRBV11-2 to TRBJ2-1, with 7 bases matching TRBD1. Material: PBMCs or a T cell subset sorted from them (not recorded which). CDR3 amino acids: CASSSGTANEQFF. Written as DNA, the CDR3 is TGTGCCAGCAGCTCTGGGACAGCTAATGAGCAGTTCTTC.